The clone carrying this T cell receptor (beta chain) was detected only a few times. Antigen specificity is unknown. The source of the sample is a study of shared clonotypes between healthy human individuals. Study results and limitations: Depth of sequencing was expected to influence donor clonotype sharing. Apart from blood, nothing was sampled; tissue repertoires likely differ.

Repertoires were generated with immunoSEQ multiplex PCR, while TCRdb's copy carries only in-frame clones and drops some. This table holds 450,000 to 650,000 clones, around 77% found once. CDR1 is SGHTA and CDR2 is FQGNSA in the germline V gene. Trimming removed 6 bases from V and 8 bases from J, with 14 bases in between. This CDR3 is 13 amino acids long. This receptor was taken from a woman between 40 and 50 years old in good health. Some clones in this sample may be carry-over from other donors' samples. Source material: PBMCs. The chain joins TRBV7-2 to TRBJ2-1, with D maybe TRBD1 (6 bases). CDR3 protein: CASRWDNSDEQFF. As DNA, the CDR3 is TGTGCCAGCAGGTGGGACAATTCGGATGAGCAGTTCTTC.